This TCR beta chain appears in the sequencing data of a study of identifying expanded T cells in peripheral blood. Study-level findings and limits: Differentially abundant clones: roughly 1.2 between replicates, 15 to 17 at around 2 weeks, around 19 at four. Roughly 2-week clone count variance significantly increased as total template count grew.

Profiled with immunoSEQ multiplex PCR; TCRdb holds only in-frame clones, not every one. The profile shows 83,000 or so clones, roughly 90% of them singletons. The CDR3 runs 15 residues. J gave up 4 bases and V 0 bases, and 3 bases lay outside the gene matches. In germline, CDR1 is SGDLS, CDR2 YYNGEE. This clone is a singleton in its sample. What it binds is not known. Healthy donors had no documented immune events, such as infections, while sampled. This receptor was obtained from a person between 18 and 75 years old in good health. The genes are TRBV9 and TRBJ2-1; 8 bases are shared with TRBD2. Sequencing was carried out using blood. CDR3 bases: TGTGCCAGCAGCGTAGAGGCGGGGGGTTACAATGAGCAGTTCTTC. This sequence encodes CASSVEAGGYNEQFF.